A single T cell receptor beta chain is shown here with its context. Its antigen is as yet unknown. Trimming removed 0 bases from V and 7 bases from J, with 6 bases in between. This CDR3 contains 12 residues. Germline assignment: CDR1 SGHTA and CDR2 FQGNSA. These data are taken from a study of cytomegalovirus exposure and HLA in healthy donors. In the PCR, 60 Vbeta and 13 Jbeta primers were used. The data were produced by immunoSEQ multiplex PCR, yet TCRdb's version contains in-frame clones alone and is incomplete. This table has over 150,000 clones, 65% to 85% appearing once. Though nominally healthy at sampling, donors likely had unrecorded immune exposures. The study, taken as a whole, reports: As confirmed in vitro, three CMV-associated chains were specific for CMV antigens. No immune exposure information besides CMV serostatus was available. In a later analysis, TCR beta V- and J-gene trimming was associated with a missense DCLRE1C variant.

V gene TRBV7-2 combines with J gene TRBJ1-1; D is unresolved. This sequence was found in a boy aged 2-9 years in good health and CMV-seronegative. The sequencing input was PBMCs. CDR3 in DNA: TGTGCCAGCAGCTTAGCAGAGCATGAAGCTTTCTTT. It encodes CASSLAEHEAFF.